A single sample is the source of the 11 T cell receptor beta chains below, sequenced in a study of response to subunit inactivated influenza vaccine. TCRdb used MiXCR to reprocess the RT-PCR reads, holding one entry per CDR3 protein. Among approximately 500,000 distinct CDR3 sequences listed, 14% were seen once. The sample consisted of PBMCs from blood, taken 12 days after vaccination. The receptors come from a man aged 50 to 60 who received an inactivated influenza vaccine.

V gene TRBV7-9 combines with J gene TRBJ2-3; D is perhaps TRBD2 (5 bases). The length of the CDR3 is 15 residues. The germline V gene has CDR1 SEHNR and CDR2 FQNEAQ (reference sequence). The V and J ends lost 1 base and 1 base respectively, with 9 bases between them. DNA of the CDR3: TGTGCCAGCAGCTTAGGGACTTACGGCACAGATACGCAGTATTTT. Translation gives CASSLGTYGTDTQYF. Full variable domain (missing parts from reference TRBV7-9 and TRBJ2-3): DTGVSQNPRHKITKRGQNVTFRCDPISEHNRLYWYRQTLGQGPEFLTYFQNEAQLEKSRLLSDRFSAERPKGSFSTLEIQRTEQGDSAMYLCASSLGTYGTDTQYFGPGTRLTVL.

This clonotype was found a few times. This chain joins TRBV5-1 and TRBJ2-7; possible D gene TRBD1, 6 bases. This CDR3 region has 14 residues. CDR1 is SGHRS, CDR2 YFSETQ, per germline. The V gene lost 0 bases and the J gene lost 6 bases, with 13 bases spanning the gap. The CDR3 DNA reads as TGCGCCAGCAGCTTGGCTAACAGGGCCTCCGAGCAGTACTTC. Residues: CASSLANRASEQYF.

The chain recombines TRBV20-1 with TRBJ2-5; TRBD2 matches 7 bases. V was clipped by 6 bases and J by 2 bases; unmatched bases: 9. The CDR3 loop spans 14 amino acids. Germline V lookup: CDR1 DFQATT, CDR2 SNEGSKA (reference sequence). CDR3 loop: CSAANRGDQETQYF. CDR3 coding DNA: TGCAGTGCCGCCAACCGGGGGGATCAAGAGACCCAGTACTTC.

In this sample, this clonotype turned up a few times. V gene TRBV19 combines with J gene TRBJ2-6; 7 nucleotides agree with TRBD1. V trimming: 3 bases; J trimming: 1 base; junction bases outside the gene matches: 0. The CDR3 contains 15 residues. The germline CDR1 and CDR2 sequences are LNHDA and SQIVND (reference sequence). The CDR3 here is CASSMTGSGANVLTF. The CDR3 bases are TGTGCCAGTAGTATGACAGGGTCTGGGGCCAACGTCCTGACTTTC.

The rearrangement joins TRBV5-1 to TRBJ2-1; 8 positions match TRBD2. The ends lost 0 bases at V and 9 bases at J; junction bases unmatched: 8. Germline-derived CDR1 and CDR2 are SGHRS and YFSETQ. The CDR3 loop spans 15 amino acids. CDR3 in DNA: TGCGCCAGCAGCTTGGAAGCGGGAGTTCAGGGTGAGCAGTTCTTC. Amino acid sequence: CASSLEAGVQGEQFF.

The rearrangement links TRBV7-9 to TRBJ2-3; D not resolved. V lost 5 bases and J 1 base, leaving 13 bases between the germline ends. The CDR3 has 15 residues. Germline-derived CDR1 and CDR2 are SEHNR and FQNEAQ (reference sequence). The CDR3 DNA follows: TGTGCCAGCAGCCTCAAAGGGCGTCGCACAGATACGCAGTATTTT. Protein product: CASSLKGRRTDTQYF.

This clonotype was seen a few times. This chain joins TRBV7-9 and TRBJ2-7, with unresolved D. Germline V gives CDR1 SEHNR, CDR2 FQNEAQ (reference sequence). V lost 5 bases to trimming and J lost 6 bases, with 11 bases between them. The CDR3 sequence is 12 residues long. As DNA, the CDR3 is TGTGCCAGCAGCCCCGACTGGGGCGAGCAGTACTTC. It encodes CASSPDWGEQYF.

This clonotype has a handful of counts. The rearrangement uses TRBV20-1 and TRBJ2-7; 12 bases are shared with TRBD2. Germline V gives CDR1 DFQATT, CDR2 SNEGSKA (reference sequence). This CDR3 has 16 amino acids. J was trimmed by 4 bases and V by 0 bases; bases with no gene match: 7. In nucleotides, the CDR3 is TGCAGTGCTAGAGATCGCGGACTAGCGGGGCGGTACGAGCAGTACTTC. This translates into CSARDRGLAGRYEQYF.

The chain is built from TRBV18 and TRBJ2-4; D uncertain. Trimming pared 4 bases from V and 6 bases from J, leaving 13 bases between. CDR3 length equals 14 residues. Germline V gene lookup returns CDR1 KGHSH and CDR2 LQKENI. Written as DNA, the CDR3 is TGTGCCAGCTCACGTCCCAAGGGTGTAAACATTCAGTACTTC. Its protein is CASSRPKGVNIQYF.

V and J are TRBV3-1 and TRBJ2-6; D possibly uses TRBD1 or TRBD2 (5 bases each). This CDR3 spans 17 amino acids. Between the trimmed V and J ends, which lost 2 bases and 0 bases, there was a span of 11 bases. Germline values: CDR1 LGHDT, CDR2 YNNKEL (reference sequence). Here the CDR3 reads CASSQMGRSSGANVLTF. DNA for the CDR3: TGTGCCAGCAGCCAAATGGGACGCAGCTCTGGGGCCAACGTCCTGACTTTC.

In its sample, this clonotype was seen a few times. The rearrangement joins TRBV10-3 to TRBJ1-2; D remains ambiguous. V was pared by 7 bases and J by 4 bases, with 16 bases between. Looked up from germline, CDR1 is ENHRY and CDR2 is SYGVKD. This CDR3 region has 14 residues. The CDR3 region is CAIKGSQGGYGYTF. DNA for the CDR3: TGTGCCATCAAGGGCTCTCAAGGTGGCTATGGCTACACCTTC.